A selection of T cell receptor beta chains follows, all from one sample in a study of identical twins. A single record per CDR3 protein comes from TCRdb applying MiXCR to the 5' RACE reads. The sample has hundreds of thousands of distinct CDR3 sequences, 7.5% seen once. This sample was shared with a second study, whose subject was yellow fever vaccine responses in identical twins.

Sequenced input: memory (CD45RO+) T cells sorted from blood. The receptors were sampled from a woman younger than 30 in good health. CDR3s include the opening cysteine and the closing phenylalanine or tryptophan. Each record gives: V gene, clone size, D gene, J gene, CDR3 protein, CDR3 DNA. D genes are given only for firm matches. Clone size is given for some rows only: seen once, a few or many times, or a class if the clone is expanded.

>TRBV4-1|few|TRBD1|TRBJ2-1
CASSRGDRGRHEQFF
TGCGCCAGCAGCCGAGGAGACAGGGGGCGTCATGAGCAGTTCTTC
>TRBV15|-|TRBD2|TRBJ2-1
CATSVSGRPGGMGRGEQFF
TGTGCCACCAGCGTAAGCGGGAGGCCCGGTGGTATGGGACGGGGTGAGCAGTTCTTC
>TRBV30|few|-|TRBJ1-2
CAWRGPLGGYTF
TGTGCCTGGAGGGGACCCCTCGGTGGCTACACCTTC
>TRBV24-1|many|TRBD2|TRBJ2-1
CATSDLRTSGRNEQFF
TGTGCCACCAGTGATTTGCGGACTAGCGGACGCAATGAGCAGTTCTTC
>TRBV4-3|many|TRBD2|TRBJ2-2
CASSPSGSFSGELFF
TGCGCCAGCAGCCCTAGCGGGAGTTTCTCCGGGGAGCTGTTTTTT
>TRBV7-9|few|TRBD1|TRBJ2-5
CASSLGKPGQGLGGQYF
TGTGCCAGCAGCTTAGGGAAACCGGGACAGGGCCTTGGGGGCCAGTACTTC
>TRBV28|many|TRBD2|TRBJ2-5
CASSLPSGGAAETQYF
TGTGCCAGCAGTTTACCTAGCGGGGGGGCCGCAGAGACCCAGTACTTC
>TRBV27|few|-|TRBJ2-1
CASSFGSWGNEQFF
TGTGCCAGCAGTTTTGGGAGCTGGGGCAATGAGCAGTTCTTC
>TRBV4-2|-|-|TRBJ2-3
CASSQEGRGPDTQYF
TGTGCCAGCAGCCAAGAAGGTCGGGGGCCCGATACGCAGTATTTT
>TRBV11-2|many|TRBD2|TRBJ2-5
CASSFRLAGGTQYF
TGTGCCAGCAGCTTCAGACTAGCGGGGGGTACCCAGTACTTC